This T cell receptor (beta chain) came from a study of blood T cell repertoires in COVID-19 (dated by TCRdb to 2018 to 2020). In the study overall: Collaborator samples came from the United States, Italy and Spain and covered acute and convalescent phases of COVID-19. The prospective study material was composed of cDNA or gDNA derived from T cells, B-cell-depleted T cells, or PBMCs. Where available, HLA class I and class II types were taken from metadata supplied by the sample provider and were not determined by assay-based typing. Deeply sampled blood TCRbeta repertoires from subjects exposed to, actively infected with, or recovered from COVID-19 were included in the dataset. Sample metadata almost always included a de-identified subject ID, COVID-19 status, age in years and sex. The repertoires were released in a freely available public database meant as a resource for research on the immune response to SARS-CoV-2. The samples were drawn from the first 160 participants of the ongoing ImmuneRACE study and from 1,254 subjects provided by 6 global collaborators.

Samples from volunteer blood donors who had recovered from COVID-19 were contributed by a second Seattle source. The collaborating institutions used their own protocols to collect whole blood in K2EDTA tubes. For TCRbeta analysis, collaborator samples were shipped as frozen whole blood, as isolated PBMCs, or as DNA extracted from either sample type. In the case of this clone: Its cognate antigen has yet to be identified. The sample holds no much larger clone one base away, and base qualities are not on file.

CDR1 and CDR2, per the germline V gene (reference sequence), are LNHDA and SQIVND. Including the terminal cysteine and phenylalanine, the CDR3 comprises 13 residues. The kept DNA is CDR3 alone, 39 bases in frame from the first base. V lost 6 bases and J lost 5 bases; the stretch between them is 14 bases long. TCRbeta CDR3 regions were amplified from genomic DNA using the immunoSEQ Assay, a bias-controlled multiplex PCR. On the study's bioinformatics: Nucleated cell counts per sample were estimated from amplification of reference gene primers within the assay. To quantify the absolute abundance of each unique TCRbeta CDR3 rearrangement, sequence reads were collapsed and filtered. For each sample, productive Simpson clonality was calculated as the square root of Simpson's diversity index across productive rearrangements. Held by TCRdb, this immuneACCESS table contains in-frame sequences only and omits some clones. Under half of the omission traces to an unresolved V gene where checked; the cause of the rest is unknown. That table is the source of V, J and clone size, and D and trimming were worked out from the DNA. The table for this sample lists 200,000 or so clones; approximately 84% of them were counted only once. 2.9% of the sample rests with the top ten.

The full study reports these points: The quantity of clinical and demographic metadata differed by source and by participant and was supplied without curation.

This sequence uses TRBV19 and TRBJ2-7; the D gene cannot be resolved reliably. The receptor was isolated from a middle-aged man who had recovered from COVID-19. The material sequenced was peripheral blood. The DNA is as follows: TGTGCCAGTAGGATTAGAAAGTTCGACGAGCAGTACTTC. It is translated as CASRIRKFDEQYF.